This T cell receptor (beta chain) came from a study of graft-versus-host responses after intestinal transplantation. The study's findings and limits: Allografts of patients with graft-donor T cell macrochimerism showed high graft-versus-host to host-versus-graft clone ratios.

The CDR3 is made up of 15 amino acids. V gave up 4 bases and J gave up 0 bases, with 13 bases separating them. Germline CDR1 and CDR2: LNHNV and YYDKDF (reference sequence). The table came from immunoSEQ multiplex PCR; TCRdb's copy has only in-frame clones and leaves some out. The data contain about 39,000 clones, approximately 93% of them singletons. About this clone: What it binds is not known.

The specimen was unstimulated CD8+ T cells sorted from spleen or lymph node cells, collected before transplant. The receptor was derived from a human donor who was the organ donor for an intestinal transplant. V gene TRBV15 combines with J gene TRBJ2-7; tentative D call: TRBD2 (5 bases). The CDR3 reads CATSIGEASSYEQYF. CDR3 in DNA: TGTGCCACCAGCATCGGGGAAGCGAGCTCCTACGAGCAGTACTTC.